The clone carrying this TCR beta chain was counted only a few times. No antigen is known for it. This sample was included in a study of blood T cells in healthy people across ages. Findings and limits, study-wide: Researchers said unsorted PBMCs prevented a conclusive naive versus antigen-experienced comparison.

It was with a sample-barcoded 5' primer and a J-beta primer mix that a second PCR of roughly 6 to 11 cycles was run. Every cDNA was tagged by a template-switch adaptor with 12 random nucleotides. MiXCR was run by TCRdb on the 5' RACE reads, yielding one entry per CDR3 protein. There are 540,000 or so distinct CDR3 sequences in the sample; less than 25% occur only once, and 7.5% to 9% lies in the top ten. The CDR3 runs to 15 residues. The germline gives CDR1 SGHVS, CDR2 FQNEAQ. V lost 5 bases and J 2 bases, leaving 14 bases between the germline ends. These same records also appear under a second study, on T cells of mothers and their children.

Sequenced material: blood. This chain uses TRBV7-8 with TRBJ2-3; D tentatively reads TRBD1 or TRBD2 (5 bases each). This sequence was found in a boy between 10 and 17 years old in good health. CDR3 sequence reads: CASSPGRQNTDTQYF. In DNA, the CDR3 is TGTGCCAGCAGCCCAGGGAGACAGAACACAGATACGCAGTATTTT. Together with reference TRBV7-8 and TRBJ2-3, the CDR3 gives the full variable domain: GAGVSQSPRYKVAKRGQDVALRCDPISGHVSLFWYQQALGQGPEFLTYFQNEAQLDKSGLPSDRFFAERPEGSVSTLKIQRTQQEDSAVYLCASSPGRQNTDTQYFGPGTRLTVL.